This T cell receptor beta chain was recorded in a study of shared clonotypes between healthy human individuals. Trimming left V 6 bases short and J 6 bases short, with 5 bases between. The CDR3 loop spans 11 amino acids. CDR1 and CDR2 from the germline V gene are MGHDK and SYGVNS. At deep level, the assay was performed. The method was immunoSEQ multiplex PCR; TCRdb's version includes in-frame clones alone and lacks a portion of them. The sample contains approximately 980,000 clones, approximately 80% of which appear only once. This receptor was identified in a man between 18 and 29 years old in good health. Sequenced sample: memory CD4+ T cells sorted from blood. Described subset: CD45RA-negative fraction. The V call is TRBV25-1, the J call TRBJ2-2; D possibly matches TRBD1 or TRBD2 (5 bases each). This CDR3 is CASRGAGELFF. CDR3 nucleotides: TGTGCCAGCAGGGGGGCCGGGGAGCTGTTTTTT.